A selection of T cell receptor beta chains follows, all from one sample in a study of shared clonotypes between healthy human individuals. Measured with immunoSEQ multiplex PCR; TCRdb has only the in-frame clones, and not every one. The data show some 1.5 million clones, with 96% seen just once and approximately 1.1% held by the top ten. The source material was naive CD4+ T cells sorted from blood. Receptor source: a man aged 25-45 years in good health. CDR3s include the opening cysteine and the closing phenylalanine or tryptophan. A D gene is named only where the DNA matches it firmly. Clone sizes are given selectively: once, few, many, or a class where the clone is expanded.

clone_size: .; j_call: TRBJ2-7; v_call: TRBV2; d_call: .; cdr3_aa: CASSLQTGLNEQYF; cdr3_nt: TGTGCCAGCAGTCTCCAGACAGGTCTGAACGAGCAGTACTTC
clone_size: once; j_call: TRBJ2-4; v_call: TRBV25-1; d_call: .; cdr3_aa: CASSPAGEVKNIQYF; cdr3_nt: TGTGCCAGCAGCCCGGCAGGGGAAGTCAAAAACATTCAGTACTTC
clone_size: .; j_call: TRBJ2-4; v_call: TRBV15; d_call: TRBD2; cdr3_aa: CATSSSPRLLAGYQYF; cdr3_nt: TGTGCCACCAGCAGTTCTCCTCGCCTCCTAGCGGGATATCAGTACTTC
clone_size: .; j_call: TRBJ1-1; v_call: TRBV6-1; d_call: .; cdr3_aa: CASSPETEAFF; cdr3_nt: TGTGCCAGCAGCCCCGAAACTGAAGCTTTCTTT
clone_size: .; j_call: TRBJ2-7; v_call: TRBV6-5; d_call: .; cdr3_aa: CASRKWDTGSSEQYF; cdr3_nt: TGTGCCAGCAGAAAATGGGACACGGGCAGTTCCGAGCAGTACTTC
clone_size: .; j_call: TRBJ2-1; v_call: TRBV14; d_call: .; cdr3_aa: CASPVRLGMYKGDEQFF; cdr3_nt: TGTGCCAGCCCCGTACGATTGGGGATGTACAAGGGGGATGAGCAGTTCTTC
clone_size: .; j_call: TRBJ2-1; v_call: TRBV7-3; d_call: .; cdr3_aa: CASSLGYGGSNEQFF; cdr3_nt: TGTGCCAGCAGCTTAGGGTATGGGGGGTCCAATGAGCAGTTCTTC
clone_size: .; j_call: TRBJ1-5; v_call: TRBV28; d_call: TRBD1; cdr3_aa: CASSLGQGVTQPQHF; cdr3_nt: TGTGCCAGCAGTTTGGGACAGGGAGTCACTCAGCCCCAGCATTTT
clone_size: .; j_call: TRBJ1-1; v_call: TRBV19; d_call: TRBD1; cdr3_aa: CASSPPRDRVFEAFF; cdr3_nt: TGTGCCAGTAGTCCACCACGGGACAGGGTATTTGAAGCTTTCTTT
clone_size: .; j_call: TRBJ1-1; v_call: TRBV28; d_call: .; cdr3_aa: CASSLFPRTTTEAFF; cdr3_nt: TGTGCCAGCAGTTTATTTCCGCGCACGACAACAGAAGCTTTCTTT
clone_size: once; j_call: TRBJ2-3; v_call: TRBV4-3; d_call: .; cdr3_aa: CASSQRGVTDTQYF; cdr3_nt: TGCGCCAGCAGCCAACGAGGAGTCACAGATACGCAGTATTTT
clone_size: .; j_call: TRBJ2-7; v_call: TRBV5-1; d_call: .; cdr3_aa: CASSFRVSTDEQYF; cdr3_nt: TGCGCCAGCAGCTTCAGGGTTTCTACCGACGAGCAGTACTTC
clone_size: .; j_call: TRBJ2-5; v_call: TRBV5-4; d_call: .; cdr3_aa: CASSWYNRGPQETQYF; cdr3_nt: TGTGCCAGCAGCTGGTACAATCGAGGGCCTCAAGAGACCCAGTACTTC
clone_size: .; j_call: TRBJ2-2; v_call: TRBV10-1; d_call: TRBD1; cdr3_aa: CASSDGQGYTGELFF; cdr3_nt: TGCGCCAGCAGTGATGGACAGGGCTACACCGGGGAGCTGTTTTTT
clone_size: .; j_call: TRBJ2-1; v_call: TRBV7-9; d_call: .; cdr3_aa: CASSDAGHYLNEQFF; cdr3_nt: TGTGCCAGCAGCGACGCCGGACACTACCTCAATGAGCAGTTCTTC
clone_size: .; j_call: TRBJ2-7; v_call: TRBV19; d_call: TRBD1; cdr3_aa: CASSADGQGTYEQYF; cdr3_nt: TGTGCCAGTAGTGCGGACGGACAGGGAACCTACGAGCAGTACTTC
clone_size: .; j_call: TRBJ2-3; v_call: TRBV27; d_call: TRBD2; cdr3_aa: CASSLEAGGMYTQYF; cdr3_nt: TGTGCCAGCAGTTTAGAAGCGGGAGGGATGTATACGCAGTATTTT
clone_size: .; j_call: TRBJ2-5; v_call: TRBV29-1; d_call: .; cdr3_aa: CSVEFSNF; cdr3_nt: TGCAGCGTTGAGTTTTCTAACTTC
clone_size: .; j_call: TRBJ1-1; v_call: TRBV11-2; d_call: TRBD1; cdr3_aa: CASSPRTGLFNTEAFF; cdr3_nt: TGTGCCAGCAGTCCCCGGACAGGGCTTTTTAACACTGAAGCTTTCTTT
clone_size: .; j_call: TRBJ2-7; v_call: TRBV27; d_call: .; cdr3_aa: CASSLDRYSYEQYF; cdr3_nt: TGTGCCAGCAGTTTAGACAGATACTCCTACGAGCAGTACTTC
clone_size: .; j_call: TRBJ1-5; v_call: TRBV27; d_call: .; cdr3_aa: CASSLSFAQPQHF; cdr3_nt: TGTGCCAGCAGTTTATCGTTCGCTCAGCCCCAGCATTTT
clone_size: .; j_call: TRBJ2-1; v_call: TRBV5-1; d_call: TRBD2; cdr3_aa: CASQREGQGYNEQFF; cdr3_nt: TGCGCCAGCCAGCGGGAGGGCCAGGGGTACAATGAGCAGTTCTTC
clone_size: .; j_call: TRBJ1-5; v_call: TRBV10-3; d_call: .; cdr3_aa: CAISAGDQPQHF; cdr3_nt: TGTGCCATCAGTGCGGGGGATCAGCCCCAGCATTTT
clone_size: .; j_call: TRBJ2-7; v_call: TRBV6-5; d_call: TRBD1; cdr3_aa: CASSVVRGLAEQYF; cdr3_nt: TGTGCCAGCAGCGTAGTGAGGGGGCTCGCCGAGCAGTACTTC
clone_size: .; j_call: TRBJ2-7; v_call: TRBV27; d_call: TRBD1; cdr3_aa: CASKDRVHEQYF; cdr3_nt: TGTGCCAGCAAGGACAGGGTCCACGAGCAGTACTTC
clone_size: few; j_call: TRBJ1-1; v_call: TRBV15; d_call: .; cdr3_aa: CATSRAGNTEAFF; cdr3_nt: TGTGCCACCAGCAGAGCTGGGAACACTGAAGCTTTCTTT
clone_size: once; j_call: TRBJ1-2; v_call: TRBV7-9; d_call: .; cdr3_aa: CASSLWAAANYGYTF; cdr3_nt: TGTGCCAGCAGCTTATGGGCAGCAGCTAACTATGGCTACACCTTC
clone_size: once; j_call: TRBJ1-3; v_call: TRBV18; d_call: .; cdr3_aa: CASSQTDSGNTIYF; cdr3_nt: TGTGCCAGCTCACAGACGGACTCTGGAAACACCATATATTTT
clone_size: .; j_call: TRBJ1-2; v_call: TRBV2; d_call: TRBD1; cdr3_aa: CASSVDRRGVGYTF; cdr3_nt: TGTGCCAGCAGTGTGGACAGGCGGGGCGTCGGCTACACCTTC
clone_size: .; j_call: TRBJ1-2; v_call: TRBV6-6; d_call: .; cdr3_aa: CALRALDYGYTF; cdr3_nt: TGTGCCCTAAGGGCCCTGGACTATGGCTACACCTTC
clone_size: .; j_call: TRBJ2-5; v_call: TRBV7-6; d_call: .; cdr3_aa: CASSFSGSGGQETQYF; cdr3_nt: TGTGCCAGCAGCTTCTCTGGCAGCGGCGGTCAAGAGACCCAGTACTTC
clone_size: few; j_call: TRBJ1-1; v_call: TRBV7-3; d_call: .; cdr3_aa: CASSLIQKGTEAFF; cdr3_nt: TGTGCCAGCAGCTTAATACAAAAGGGGACTGAAGCTTTCTTT
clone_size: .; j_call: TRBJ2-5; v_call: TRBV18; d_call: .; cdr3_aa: CASSPHVQETQYF; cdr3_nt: TGTGCCAGCTCACCACACGTACAAGAGACCCAGTACTTC
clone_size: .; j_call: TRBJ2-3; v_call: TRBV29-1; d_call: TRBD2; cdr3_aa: CSASSGASTDTQYF; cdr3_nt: TGCAGCGCCTCTAGCGGGGCTAGCACAGATACGCAGTATTTT
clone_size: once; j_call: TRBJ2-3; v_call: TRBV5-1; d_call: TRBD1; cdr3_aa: CASSLRDRVGQVSSTDTQYF; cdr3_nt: TGCGCCAGCAGCTTACGGGACAGGGTCGGACAGGTATCTAGCACAGATACGCAGTATTTT
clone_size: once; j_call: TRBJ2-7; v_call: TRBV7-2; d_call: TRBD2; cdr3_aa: CASSSRRLAGVKYEQYF; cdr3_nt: TGTGCCAGCAGCTCCCGTCGACTAGCGGGAGTCAAGTACGAGCAGTACTTC
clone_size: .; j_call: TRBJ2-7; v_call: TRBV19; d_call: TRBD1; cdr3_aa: CASRRTGTGSYEQYF; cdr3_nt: TGTGCCAGTAGACGGACCGGGACAGGGTCCTACGAGCAGTACTTC
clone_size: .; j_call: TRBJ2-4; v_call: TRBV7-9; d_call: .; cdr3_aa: CASSPPFVSKNIQYF; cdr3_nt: TGTGCCAGCAGCCCCCCGTTTGTATCCAAAAACATTCAGTACTTC
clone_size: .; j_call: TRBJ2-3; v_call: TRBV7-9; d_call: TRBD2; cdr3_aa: CASSSIAGGLTDTQYF; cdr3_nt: TGTGCCAGCAGCTCCATAGCGGGAGGGCTCACAGATACGCAGTATTTT
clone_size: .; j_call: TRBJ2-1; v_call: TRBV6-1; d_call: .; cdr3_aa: CASSEQGNSNEQFF; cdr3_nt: TGTGCCAGCAGTGAACAGGGCAATTCGAATGAGCAGTTCTTC
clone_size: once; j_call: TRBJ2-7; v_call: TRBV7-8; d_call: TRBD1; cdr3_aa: CASSTRIGTRDRSYEQYF; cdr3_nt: TGTGCCAGCAGCACAAGGATAGGAACACGGGACAGGTCCTACGAGCAGTACTTC
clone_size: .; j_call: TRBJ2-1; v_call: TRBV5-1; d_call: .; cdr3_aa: CASSLVLAFHNEQFF; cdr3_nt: TGCGCCAGCAGCTTGGTACTAGCTTTCCACAATGAGCAGTTCTTC
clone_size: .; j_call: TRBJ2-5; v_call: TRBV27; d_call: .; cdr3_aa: CASGTTNILAQYF; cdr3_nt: TGTGCCAGCGGGACGACAAACATCCTCGCCCAGTACTTC